The 10 T cell receptor beta chains given below trace back to one sample, sequenced in a study of CD8 T cells in ankylosing spondylitis. Each CDR3 protein is one row after TCRdb ran MiXCR on the 5' RACE reads. Of fewer than 450,000 distinct CDR3 sequences in the sample, more than 15% were seen once. Whole-study results and caveats: Within ankylosing spondylitis blood, a TCR beta motif made up of eight highly homologous variants appeared to be characteristic.

Their cognate antigens are unknown. The material sequenced was blood, either unsorted or a sorted T cell fraction (not recorded which). The receptors were sampled from a male donor with ankylosing spondylitis.

This clonotype was picked up a small number of times. The genes are TRBV5-1 and TRBJ1-4, with D perhaps TRBD1 (5 bases). This CDR3 has 16 residues. Germline loops: CDR1 SGHRS, CDR2 YFSETQ. Trimming removed 0 bases from V and 0 bases from J, with 9 bases in between. CDR3 sequence reads: CASSLAGGSTNEKLFF. For the CDR3, the DNA is TGCGCCAGCAGCTTGGCTGGGGGTTCAACTAATGAAAAACTGTTTTTT.

This clonotype has only a few counts. The V and J genes are TRBV20-1 and TRBJ1-1; tentative D call: TRBD1 (5 bases). CDR3 length: 12 residues. V lost 3 bases, J lost 4 bases, and 9 bases lay in between. The germline CDR1 and CDR2 sequences are DFQATT and SNEGSKA (reference sequence). The CDR3 sequence: CSASQGSTEAFF. The CDR3 region has the DNA TGCAGTGCTAGTCAGGGAAGCACTGAAGCTTTCTTT.

This clonotype showed up many times. The chain carries TRBV20-1 and TRBJ1-1, with 10 nucleotides matching TRBD1. The CDR3 runs 15 residues. Trimming removed 1 base from V and 7 bases from J; junction bases left unmatched: 9. Per germline, CDR1 DFQATT and CDR2 SNEGSKA (reference sequence). CDR3 amino acids: CSARGDRGVGVEAFF. In DNA form, the CDR3 reads TGCAGTGCTAGAGGGGACAGGGGTGTGGGCGTTGAAGCTTTCTTT.

This clonotype was detected only a few times. The rearrangement joins TRBV20-1 to TRBJ2-1, with a weak D call TRBD2 (5 bases). This CDR3 has 15 amino acids. V dropped 0 bases and J dropped 9 bases, with 18 bases sitting between them. Germline V gene data show CDR1 as DFQATT and CDR2 as SNEGSKA (reference sequence). As DNA, the CDR3 is TGCAGTGCTAGAGAGCGGGTACGCCCCTGGGGTGAGCAGTTCTTC. Amino acid sequence: CSARERVRPWGEQFF.

A few counts support this clonotype. V and J are TRBV5-1 and TRBJ2-7; the match to TRBD2 covers 11 bases. Germline V gives CDR1 SGHRS, CDR2 YFSETQ. The CDR3 has 15 amino acids. V lost 5 bases and J lost 5; bases outside the gene matches: 9. The CDR3 nucleotides read TGCGCCAGCAGACTCACTAGCGGGGGCCTGAACGAGCAGTACTTC. It yields the protein CASRLTSGGLNEQYF.

The chain uses TRBV6-1 and TRBJ1-3; possibly TRBD1 for D (5 bases). Germline CDR1 reads MNHNS; CDR2 reads SASEGT. The CDR3 is made up of 15 amino acids. Trimming pared 5 bases from V and 5 bases from J, leaving 16 bases between. This CDR3 is CASSPGREKRNTIYF. In DNA form, the CDR3 reads TGTGCCAGCAGTCCTGGCAGGGAGAAAAGAAACACCATATATTTT.

This clonotype was picked up many times. V usage is TRBV20-1 and J usage is TRBJ2-3; TRBD2 agrees at 8 bases. With V trimmed by 5 bases and J by 7 bases, 11 bases remained unmatched. The CDR3 covers 14 residues. Germline V gene sequence: CDR1 DFQATT, CDR2 SNEGSKA (reference sequence). This CDR3 is CSARTSPTENTQYF. CDR3 bases: TGCAGTGCTCGGACTAGCCCGACTGAAAATACGCAGTATTTT.

This clonotype appeared many times. The V and J genes are TRBV15 and TRBJ2-1; no clear D. Germline V gene lookup returns CDR1 LNHNV and CDR2 YYDKDF (reference sequence). The CDR3 contains 14 residues. V lost 8 bases, J lost 4 bases, and 15 bases lay in between. CDR3 nucleotide sequence: TGTGCCACCGGAATGGTGGCGGTTTACAATGAGCAGTTCTTC. Translated: CATGMVAVYNEQFF.

This clonotype was detected ten times or more. The V gene is TRBV16, the J gene TRBJ2-7, with 7 bases that match TRBD1. CDR1 and CDR2 from the germline V gene are KGHSY and FQNENV. CDR3 length: 15 residues. Trimming took 2 bases from V and 4 from J; bases not matched to a gene: 8. The CDR3 is CASSQAQGPMYEQYF. The CDR3 DNA follows: TGTGCCAGCAGCCAAGCACAGGGGCCAATGTACGAGCAGTACTTC.

The V gene is TRBV18, the J gene TRBJ1-1; D not resolved. V dropped 6 bases and J dropped 1 base, with 24 bases sitting between them. This CDR3 region has 18 residues. The germline V gene has CDR1 KGHSH and CDR2 LQKENI. The CDR3 coding sequence is TGTGCCAGCTCCCCCTCCTCGCGACTAGACACCCCGAACACTGAAGCTTTCTTT. Protein product: CASSPSSRLDTPNTEAFF. The full variable domain, rest sourced from reference TRBV18 and TRBJ1-1, is NAGVMQNPRHLVRRRGQEARLRCSPMKGHSHVYWYRQLPEEGLKFMVYLQKENIIDESGMPKERFSAEFPKEGPSILRIQQVVRGDSAAYFCASSPSSRLDTPNTEAFFGQGTRLTVV.